Listed here are 5 T cell receptor beta chains from one sample, sequenced in a study of early stage breast cancer tumors. Only in-frame clones appear in the TCRdb table, and some are missing; sequencing was by immunoSEQ multiplex PCR. The sample contains about 3,300 clones, under 70% of which appear only once. Sequencing was carried out using breast tumor tissue. The receptor source for this set is a person aged 35 to 50 with breast cancer.

This rearrangement joins TRBV11-2 to TRBJ2-7; D is ambiguous. With 2 bases removed from V and 6 bases from J, the gap between germline ends came to 5 bases. The CDR3 is made up of 11 amino acids. Germline V lookup: CDR1 SGHAT, CDR2 FQNNGV. The CDR3 spells CASSLMTEQYF. The CDR3, as DNA: TGTGCCAGCAGCTTAATGACCGAGCAGTACTTC.

This chain links TRBV28 with TRBJ1-2, with D unclear. Germline V gene lookup returns CDR1 MDHEN and CDR2 SYDVKM. The V and J ends lost 9 bases and 0 bases respectively, with 5 bases between them. CDR3 length: 11 amino acids. The CDR3 nucleotides are TGTGCCAGTAGTACTAACTATGGCTACACCTTC. Its translation is CASSTNYGYTF.

This clone appeared a single time. The chain links TRBV19 to TRBJ2-2; maybe TRBD1 (6 bases). Germline CDR1 and CDR2: LNHDA and SQIVND (reference sequence). Trimming removed 3 bases from V and 8 bases from J, with 16 bases in between. This CDR3 spans 15 amino acids. This CDR3 reads CASSIRPGVSGELFF. The DNA for the CDR3 is TGTGCCAGTAGTATCAGACCAGGGGTTTCTGGGGAGCTGTTTTTT. The full variable domain, in which reference TRBV19 and TRBJ2-2 provide the parts outside the CDR3, is DGGITQSPKYLFRKEGQNVTLSCEQNLNHDAMYWYRQDPGQGLRLIYYSQIVNDFQKGDIAEGYSVSREKKESFPLTVTSAQKNPTAFYLCASSIRPGVSGELFFGEGSRLTVL.

This clone was counted between two and nine times. This chain's CDR3 is CASSEPWTGGGYTF. Here the CDR3 DNA reads TGTGCCAGCAGTGAACCCTGGACAGGGGGAGGCTACACCTTC. This rearrangement joins TRBV6-1 to TRBJ1-2; 10 bases line up with TRBD1. The CDR3 spans 14 residues. V shed 2 bases and J 8 bases; nucleotides not matched to a gene: 5. Looked up from germline, CDR1 is MNHNS and CDR2 is SASEGT.

The chain combines TRBV4-1 with TRBJ1-2; no definite D call. The germline V and J ends were trimmed by 3 bases and 2 bases, with 4 bases remaining between them. The CDR3 covers 12 residues. The germline gives CDR1 MGHRA, CDR2 YSYEKL. CDR3 in amino acids: CASSHRNYGYTF. CDR3 in DNA: TGCGCCAGCAGCCACCGGAACTATGGCTACACCTTC.